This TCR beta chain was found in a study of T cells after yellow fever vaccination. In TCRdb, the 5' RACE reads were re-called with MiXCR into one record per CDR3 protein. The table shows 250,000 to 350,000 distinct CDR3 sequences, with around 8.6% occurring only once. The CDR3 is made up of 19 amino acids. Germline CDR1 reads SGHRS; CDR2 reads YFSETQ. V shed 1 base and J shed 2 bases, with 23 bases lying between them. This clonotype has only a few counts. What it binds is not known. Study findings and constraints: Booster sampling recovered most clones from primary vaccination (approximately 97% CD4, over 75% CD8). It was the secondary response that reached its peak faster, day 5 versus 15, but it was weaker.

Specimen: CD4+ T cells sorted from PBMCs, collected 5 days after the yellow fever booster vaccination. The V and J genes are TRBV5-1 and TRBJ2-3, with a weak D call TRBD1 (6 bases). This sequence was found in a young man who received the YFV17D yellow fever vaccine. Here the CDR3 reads CASSLTVRTDRYTTDTQYF. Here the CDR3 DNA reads TGCGCCAGCAGCTTGACGGTTAGGACAGATCGTTACACCACAGATACGCAGTATTTT.